This TCR beta chain was sequenced for a study of OX40 agonist ivuxolimab in advanced cancers. Study details: Participants could have had prior anti-PD-1, anti-PD-L1 or anti-CTLA-4 therapy, and about 40% had some. Partial responses, seen in three patients, involved one hepatocellular carcinoma and two cutaneous melanomas. General study findings and limits: Expanded peripheral T cells had an undetermined antigen specificity.

The assay was immunoSEQ multiplex PCR, and TCRdb's table has in-frame clones only and misses some. The sample has some 19,000 clones; less than 85% are singletons. Patients were ruled out by autoimmune disease history or systemic immunosuppression. In the case of this clone: Its target is not known.

With 5 bases removed from V and 3 bases from J, the gap between germline ends came to 12 bases. The CDR3 is made up of 13 amino acids. The germline V gene has CDR1 SGHRS and CDR2 YFSETQ. The source material was CD4+ or CD8+ T cells sorted from blood, sampled in a trial of the OX40 agonist ivuxolimab. The clonotype was recovered from an adult with an advanced solid tumor such as melanoma, head and neck, liver or kidney cancer. The chain carries TRBV5-1 and TRBJ2-7, with D perhaps matching TRBD2 (6 bases). The CDR3 sequence is CASRPGDFYEQYF. The DNA for the CDR3 is TGCGCCAGCAGGCCGGGAGACTTCTACGAGCAGTACTTC.